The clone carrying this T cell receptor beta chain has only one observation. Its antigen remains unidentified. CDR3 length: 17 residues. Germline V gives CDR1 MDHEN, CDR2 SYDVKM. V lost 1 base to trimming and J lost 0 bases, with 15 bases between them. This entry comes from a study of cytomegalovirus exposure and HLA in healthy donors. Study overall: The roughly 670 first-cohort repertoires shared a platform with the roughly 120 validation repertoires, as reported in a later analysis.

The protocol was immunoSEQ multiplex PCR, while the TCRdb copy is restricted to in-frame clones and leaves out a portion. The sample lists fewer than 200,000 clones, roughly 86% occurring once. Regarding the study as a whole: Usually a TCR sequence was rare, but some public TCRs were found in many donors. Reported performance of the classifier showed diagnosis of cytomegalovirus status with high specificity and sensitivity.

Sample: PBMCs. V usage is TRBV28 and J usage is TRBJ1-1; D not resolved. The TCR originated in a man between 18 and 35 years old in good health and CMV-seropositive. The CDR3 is CASSLSVVSRLNTEAFF. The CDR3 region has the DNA TGTGCCAGCAGTTTATCCGTAGTTAGCCGGCTGAACACTGAAGCTTTCTTT.